This T cell receptor (beta chain) is drawn from a study of OX40 agonist ivuxolimab in advanced cancers. Study-level information: Averaging 60 years in age, with a range of about 20 to 90, the cohort was around 85% male. Enrollees could have had prior anti-PD-1, anti-PD-L1 or anti-CTLA-4 therapy, which more than 30% had received.

The CDR3 totals 16 residues. V lost 2 bases, J lost 2 bases, and 16 bases lay in between. The germline gives CDR1 ENHRY, CDR2 SYGVKD. Study results and caveats: Partial responders treated at 0.1-3.0 mg/kg exhibited clonal expansion among the lowest measured.

The repertoire was sequenced with immunoSEQ multiplex PCR; TCRdb's copy has only in-frame clones and lacks some. In the table there are 98,000 or so clones, approximately 92% of which are singletons. In the case of this clone: Its matching antigen is unknown.

This receptor was identified in an adult with an advanced solid tumor such as melanoma, head and neck, liver or kidney cancer. This chain links TRBV10-3 with TRBJ2-7; either TRBD1 or TRBD2 may fit D (5 bases each). Here the sequenced sample was CD4+ or CD8+ T cells sorted from blood, taken in a trial of the OX40 agonist ivuxolimab. The CDR3 bases are TGTGCCATCAGTGAGATCGACCGGGACGGTACCTACGAGCAGTACTTC. Translation gives CAISEIDRDGTYEQYF.